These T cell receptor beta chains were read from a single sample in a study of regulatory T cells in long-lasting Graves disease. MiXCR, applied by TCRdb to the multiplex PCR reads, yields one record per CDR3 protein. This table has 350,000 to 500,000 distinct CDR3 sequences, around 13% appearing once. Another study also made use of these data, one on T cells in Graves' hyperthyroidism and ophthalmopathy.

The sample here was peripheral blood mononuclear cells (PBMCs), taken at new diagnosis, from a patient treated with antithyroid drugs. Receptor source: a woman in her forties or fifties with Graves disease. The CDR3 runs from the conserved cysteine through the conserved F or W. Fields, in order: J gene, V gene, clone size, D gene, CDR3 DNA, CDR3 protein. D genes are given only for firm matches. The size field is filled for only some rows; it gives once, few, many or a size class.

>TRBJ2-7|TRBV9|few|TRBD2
TGTGCCAGCAGCGAGGGGGGACTAGGGACCTACGAGCAGTACTTC
CASSEGGLGTYEQYF
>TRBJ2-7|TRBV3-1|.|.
TGTGCCAGCAGCCAAGGAGTGGGAGCCTACGAGCAGTACTTC
CASSQGVGAYEQYF
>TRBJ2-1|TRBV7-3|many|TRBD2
TGTGCCAGCAGCTTAACGCCTAGCGGATACAATGAGCAGTTCTTC
CASSLTPSGYNEQFF
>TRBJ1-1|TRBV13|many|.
TGTGCCAGCAGCTTCGGTACTGAAGCTTTCTTT
CASSFGTEAFF
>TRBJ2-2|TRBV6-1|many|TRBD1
TGTGCCAGCACTTGGGACAGGGGTTCACCCGGGGAGCTGTTTTTT
CASTWDRGSPGELFF
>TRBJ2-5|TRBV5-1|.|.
TGCGCCAGCAGCGCCGGGTGGGGAGAACAAGAGACCCAGTACTTC
CASSAGWGEQETQYF
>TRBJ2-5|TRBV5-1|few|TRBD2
TGCGCCAGCAGCTTCAGTCAACTAGCGGGAGTTGAGACCCAGTACTTC
CASSFSQLAGVETQYF
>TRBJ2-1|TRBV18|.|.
TGTGCCAGCTCACCAGGACCTAGCACTAGCTCCTACAATGAGCAGTTCTTC
CASSPGPSTSSYNEQFF
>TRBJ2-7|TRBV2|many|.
TGTGCCAGCAGCCCTAGCCCGACGAGGGGGGAGCAGTACTTC
CASSPSPTRGEQYF
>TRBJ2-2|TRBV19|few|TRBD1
TGTGCCAGTACCCGAGGACAGGGGTTTACCGGGGAGCTGTTTTTT
CASTRGQGFTGELFF
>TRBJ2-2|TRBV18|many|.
TGTGCCAGCTCACCGTATTCCGGGGAGCTGTTTTTT
CASSPYSGELFF
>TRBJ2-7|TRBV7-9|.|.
TGTGCCAGCACCATAGACAGGTTTTCTCATCAGTACTTC
CASTIDRFSHQYF
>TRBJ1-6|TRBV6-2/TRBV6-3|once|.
TGTGCCAGCAGTCAGACGGGGGCGCGGAATTCACCCCTCCACTTT
CASSQTGARNSPLHF
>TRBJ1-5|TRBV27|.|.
TGTGCCAGCAGCCGAGGACAGCCCAATCAGCCCCAGCATTTT
CASSRGQPNQPQHF
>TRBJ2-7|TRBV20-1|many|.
TGCAGTGCTAGAGCCTCCTACGAGCAGTACTTC
CSARASYEQYF
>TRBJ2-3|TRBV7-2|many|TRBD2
TGTGCCAGCAGCTTCGGACTAGCGCAAACAGATACGCAGTATTTT
CASSFGLAQTDTQYF
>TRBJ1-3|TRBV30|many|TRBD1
TGTGCCTGGAGCCGACAGGGAACTAACACCATATATTTT
CAWSRQGTNTIYF
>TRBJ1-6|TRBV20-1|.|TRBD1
TGCAGTCTCCTGACAGGGGACTCACCCCTCCACTTT
CSLLTGDSPLHF
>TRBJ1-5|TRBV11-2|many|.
TGTGCCAGCAGCCTGGGACATTTGAGCAATCAGCCCCAGCATTTT
CASSLGHLSNQPQHF
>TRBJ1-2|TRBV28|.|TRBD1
TGTGCCAGCACTCCCCGGGACAGGGGAGCCAACTATGGCTACACCTTC
CASTPRDRGANYGYTF